The next 27 T cell receptor beta chains were all read from a single sample in a study of cytomegalovirus exposure and HLA in healthy donors. 60 Vbeta and 13 Jbeta primers were used in PCR. Using immunoSEQ multiplex PCR, the repertoire was profiled, and TCRdb retains in-frame clones only, with some absent. The table records 120,000 or so clones, around 69% of them present only once. Sequenced material: PBMCs. These receptors were collected from a woman between 40 and 50 years old in good health and CMV-seropositive.

This clone was seen a few times. The rearrangement joins TRBV7-6 to TRBJ2-7, with 7 bases matching TRBD2. Germline V gene data show CDR1 as SGHVS and CDR2 as FNYEAQ. J gave up 4 bases and V 5 bases, and 8 bases lay outside the gene matches. The CDR3 contains 14 residues. CDR3 nucleotide sequence: TGTGCCAGCAGCCCCTCCGGGGAGGGATACGAGCAGTACTTC. It yields the protein CASSPSGEGYEQYF.

The gene calls are TRBV10-3 and TRBJ1-1, with TRBD1 matching 8 bases. The CDR3 totals 12 residues. The J segment lost 8 bases and the V segment lost 6 bases, leaving 5 bases of the junction unmatched. Germline CDR1 reads ENHRY; CDR2 reads SYGVKD. CDR3 DNA sequence: TGTGCCATCAGGGACAGGGCACAAGAAGCTTTCTTT. Its translation: CAIRDRAQEAFF.

This chain connects TRBV7-2 to TRBJ2-3, with TRBD2 matching over 12 bases. V trimming: 3 bases; J trimming: 4 bases; junction bases outside the gene matches: 5. This CDR3 is 16 amino acids long. Per the germline V gene, CDR1 is SGHTA and CDR2 is FQGNSA. The CDR3 DNA reads TGTGCCAGCAGCTTTACTAGCGGGGGGAGGTCAGATACGCAGTATTTT. Protein sequence: CASSFTSGGRSDTQYF.

The chain joins TRBV6-5 to TRBJ1-5; 7 bases are shared with TRBD1. V shed 6 bases, J shed 4 bases, and the junction held 3 bases outside the gene matches. CDR1 is MNHEY, CDR2 SVGAGI, per germline. This CDR3 has 13 residues. The CDR3 region has the DNA TGTGCCAGCAGATACAGGGGAAATCAGCCCCAGCATTTT. Translated: CASRYRGNQPQHF.

The rearrangement uses TRBV7-8 and TRBJ1-4; 7 nucleotides align to TRBD1. This CDR3 comprises 17 residues. CDR1 and CDR2 from the germline V gene are SGHVS and FQNEAQ. J was trimmed by 0 bases and V by 5 bases; bases with no gene match: 9. The CDR3, as DNA: TGTGCCAGCAGCCTCCCCGCACAGGGGACAACTAATGAAAAACTGTTTTTT. It yields the protein CASSLPAQGTTNEKLFF. The full variable domain, in which reference TRBV7-8 and TRBJ1-4 provide the parts outside the CDR3, is GAGVSQSPRYKVAKRGQDVALRCDPISGHVSLFWYQQALGQGPEFLTYFQNEAQLDKSGLPSDRFFAERPEGSVSTLKIQRTQQEDSAVYLCASSLPAQGTTNEKLFFGSGTQLSVL.

The chain employs TRBV5-1 and TRBJ2-5, with 10 nucleotides matching TRBD1. This CDR3 spans 16 amino acids. V was pared by 3 bases and J by 5 bases, with 10 bases of the junction left unmatched. CDR1 is SGHRS, CDR2 YFSETQ, per germline. CDR3 sequence: CASSSGPGQGRETQYF. The CDR3 nucleotides are TGCGCCAGCAGCTCGGGACCGGGACAGGGGAGGGAGACCCAGTACTTC.

J is TRBJ1-4 and V is TRBV6-1, with 9 positions matching TRBD1. The CDR3 has 15 residues. V dropped 5 bases and J dropped 6; count of bases not matched to a gene: 7. CDR1 is MNHNS and CDR2 is SASEGT in the germline V gene. For the CDR3, the DNA is TGTGCCAGCAGTCGGACAGGGGTTGACTATGAAAAACTGTTTTTT. This encodes CASSRTGVDYEKLFF.

The genes are TRBV5-1 and TRBJ2-5; 10 bases match TRBD2. With 2 bases clipped from V and 4 bases from J, the junction kept 8 bases outside the gene matches. From germline, CDR1 is SGHRS and CDR2 YFSETQ. This CDR3 has 16 residues. The CDR3 region is CASSFASGSLGETQYF. For the CDR3, the DNA is TGCGCCAGCAGCTTCGCTAGCGGGAGTTTAGGAGAGACCCAGTACTTC. Using reference TRBV5-1 and TRBJ2-5 for the parts outside the CDR3, the full variable domain is KAGVTQTPRYLIKTRGQQVTLSCSPISGHRSVSWYQQTPGQGLQFLFEYFSETQRNKGNFPGRFSGRQFSNSRSEMNVSTLELGDSALYLCASSFASGSLGETQYFGPGTRLLVL.

V gene TRBV18 combines with J gene TRBJ2-7; 9 bases are shared with TRBD2. CDR1 and CDR2 (germline): KGHSH, LQKENI. Trimming cost V 3 bases and J 0 bases; bases outside gene matches: 12. The CDR3 is 18 residues long. In DNA, the CDR3 is TGTGCCAGCTCACCGCGGGGGACTAGCTATACATTCTCCTACGAGCAGTACTTC. Translating gives CASSPRGTSYTFSYEQYF.

The V gene is TRBV10-3, the J gene TRBJ2-5, with 9 positions matching TRBD1. This CDR3 comprises 18 residues. V lost 5 bases to trimming and J lost 3 bases; unmatched junction nucleotides: 16. Germline lookup yields CDR1 ENHRY and CDR2 SYGVKD. The CDR3 region is CAISYPRTGGSEEETQYF. CDR3 nucleotides: TGTGCCATCAGTTATCCCAGAACAGGGGGCTCTGAGGAAGAGACCCAGTACTTC.

Only a few counts were recorded for this clone. The chain joins TRBV6-4 to TRBJ2-2; D not certain. Looked up from germline, CDR1 is MRHNA and CDR2 is SNTAGT. The CDR3 runs 14 residues. V was clipped by 3 bases and J by 3 bases, with 8 bases between them. The DNA for the CDR3 is TGTGCCAGCAGTGAGGGCGATCACACCGGGGAGCTGTTTTTT. It yields the protein CASSEGDHTGELFF.

This clone came up a few times. V and J are TRBV19 and TRBJ2-1; D may be TRBD2 (6 bases). Germline V gene sequence: CDR1 LNHDA, CDR2 SQIVND (reference sequence). V shed 4 bases and J shed 4 bases, with 20 bases lying between them. CDR3 length: 17 amino acids. The CDR3, as DNA: TGTGCCAGTAGTAGCCCAACGGTAGGGGAGGTATACAATGAGCAGTTCTTC. It is translated as CASSSPTVGEVYNEQFF.

This clone came up once. The chain links TRBV9 to TRBJ2-1; perhaps TRBD1 as D (5 bases). CDR1 and CDR2 from the germline V gene are SGDLS and YYNGEE. V lost 0 bases to trimming and J lost 3 bases, with 7 bases between them. This CDR3 region has 14 residues. The CDR3 DNA reads TGTGCCAGCAGCGTAGGACAGAGCTACAATGAGCAGTTCTTC. Translation: CASSVGQSYNEQFF.

V is TRBV25-1 and J is TRBJ2-1, with TRBD2 matching over 7 bases. Losses at the gene ends were 6 bases for V and 6 bases for J; bases not matched to a gene: 8. The CDR3 consists of 14 residues. Germline CDR1 MGHDK, CDR2 SYGVNS. This CDR3 is CASRLARVGNEQFF. The CDR3 nucleotides are TGTGCCAGCAGACTAGCGCGAGTTGGCAATGAGCAGTTCTTC.

The chain is built from TRBV19 and TRBJ2-1; TRBD2 matches 7 bases. Looked up from germline, CDR1 is LNHDA and CDR2 is SQIVND (reference sequence). The CDR3 is made up of 16 amino acids. V lost 5 bases, J lost 2 bases, and 9 bases stayed unmatched. CDR3 sequence: CASSSRSGLTYNEQFF. CDR3 DNA sequence: TGTGCCAGTAGTTCTCGTAGCGGGCTAACCTACAATGAGCAGTTCTTC.

J is TRBJ2-2 and V is TRBV5-1; D is perhaps TRBD2 (5 bases). Germline V CDR1 and CDR2: SGHRS, YFSETQ. V was shortened by 6 bases and J by 4 bases, with 7 bases between the two germline ends. The CDR3 contains 12 residues. CDR3 in amino acids: CASKSGTGELFF. In nucleotides, the CDR3 is TGCGCCAGCAAAAGCGGCACCGGGGAGCTGTTTTTT. The full variable domain, completed using reference TRBV5-1 and TRBJ2-2, is KAGVTQTPRYLIKTRGQQVTLSCSPISGHRSVSWYQQTPGQGLQFLFEYFSETQRNKGNFPGRFSGRQFSNSRSEMNVSTLELGDSALYLCASKSGTGELFFGEGSRLTVL.

CDR3 nucleotide sequence: TGTGCCAGCAGCCTCAGGGGGGAAGAGACCCAGTACTTC. It codes for CASSLRGEETQYF. This chain links TRBV27 with TRBJ2-5; D might be TRBD1 (7 bases). The germline CDR1 and CDR2 sequences are MNHEY and SMNVEV (reference sequence). CDR3 length equals 13 residues. V gave up 6 bases and J gave up 3 bases, with 11 bases separating them.

This clone has ten or more counts. This chain links TRBV5-4 with TRBJ2-7; perhaps TRBD2 as D (6 bases). In germline, CDR1 is SGHNT, CDR2 YYREEE (reference sequence). The CDR3 length is 14 residues. V gave up 0 bases and J gave up 6 bases, with 13 bases separating them. In DNA, the CDR3 is TGTGCCAGCAGCTTGGCCTTGGAGGGGCCCGAGCAGTACTTC. Its translation is CASSLALEGPEQYF.

The gene calls are TRBV6-5 and TRBJ2-2; D is perhaps TRBD2 (6 bases). CDR3 length: 14 residues. Trimming stripped 5 bases from V and 6 bases from J, with 13 bases between. CDR1 and CDR2 (germline): MNHEY, SVGAGI. The chain's CDR3 is CASSPPGGPGELFF. The DNA of the CDR3 is TGTGCCAGCAGTCCCCCCGGAGGGCCCGGGGAGCTGTTTTTT.

The chain carries TRBV18 and TRBJ1-3; maybe TRBD1 (5 bases). Germline V gene lookup returns CDR1 KGHSH and CDR2 LQKENI. The CDR3 length is 18 residues. Trimming cost V 0 bases and J 0 bases, with 15 bases left between them. The DNA of the CDR3 is TGTGCCAGCTCACCACCGATGGGGCAGGCTTTCTCTGGAAACACCATATATTTT. Translated: CASSPPMGQAFSGNTIYF.

This chain links TRBV30 with TRBJ2-5; 7 positions agree with TRBD2. CDR3 length equals 16 residues. The trim removed 2 bases at V and 2 bases at J, leaving 11 bases unmatched. Germline CDR1 reads GTSNPN; CDR2 reads SVGIG (reference sequence). The CDR3 nucleotides are TGTGCCTGGAGTCCGTGGGGGGGTGGGCTACAAGAGACCCAGTACTTC. Its translation: CAWSPWGGGLQETQYF.

The gene calls are TRBV10-3 and TRBJ2-3; 14 bases align to TRBD2. The length of the CDR3 is 18 residues. Germline-derived CDR1 and CDR2 are ENHRY and SYGVKD. V trimming: 3 bases; J trimming: 1 base; junction bases outside the gene matches: 6. The CDR3, as DNA: TGTGCCATCAGTGACCCTGGGACTAGCGGGGGACGCACAGATACGCAGTATTTT. Translation: CAISDPGTSGGRTDTQYF.

V gene TRBV4-2 combines with J gene TRBJ1-5, with D possibly TRBD1 on 5 matching bases. The CDR3 spans 15 residues. Trimming stripped 0 bases from V and 2 bases from J, with 8 bases between. The V gene's germline CDR1 is LGHNA and CDR2 YNFKEQ. Here the CDR3 reads CASSQDRAGNQPQHF. CDR3 nucleotides: TGTGCCAGCAGCCAAGACAGGGCGGGCAATCAGCCCCAGCATTTT.

The sample holds a few counts of this clone. V is TRBV27 and J is TRBJ2-5, with 8 bases aligning to TRBD1. V lost 8 bases and J lost 11; bases outside the gene matches: 10. Germline assignment: CDR1 MNHEY and CDR2 SMNVEV (reference sequence). The CDR3 length is 12 residues. In nucleotides, the CDR3 is TGTGCCAGCCGGAGACAGGGGTCAGAGCAGTACTTC. It translates to CASRRQGSEQYF.

The chain recombines TRBV7-2 with TRBJ2-7; D is perhaps TRBD2 (6 bases). V shed 7 bases and J shed 4 bases, with 14 bases lying between them. The CDR3 is 13 residues long. Germline lookup yields CDR1 SGHTA and CDR2 FQGNSA. The DNA for the CDR3 is TGTGCCAGCACCGGGGGAATAGTTTACGAGCAGTACTTC. Protein product: CASTGGIVYEQYF.

CDR3 DNA: TGCGCCAGCAGTGAGTCCGATCTGGGGGACAGGGGCTACGAGCAGTACTTC. Protein: CASSESDLGDRGYEQYF. J is TRBJ2-7 and V is TRBV10-2; the match to TRBD1 covers 10 bases. Germline lookup yields CDR1 WSHSY and CDR2 SAAADI. With V trimmed by 0 bases and J by 3 bases, 8 bases remained unmatched. There are 17 residues in the CDR3.

This clone has only a few counts. The chain employs TRBV10-2 and TRBJ1-2, with 7 bases that match TRBD1. Germline CDR1 is WSHSY and CDR2 is SAAADI. The CDR3 consists of 13 residues. V dropped 6 bases and J dropped 6; count of bases not matched to a gene: 7. The CDR3 sequence is CASRPTGVHGYTF. DNA of the CDR3: TGCGCCAGCAGGCCTACAGGGGTACATGGCTACACCTTC.